This T cell receptor (beta chain) was identified in a study of response to subunit inactivated influenza vaccine. Findings of the study overall: With each seasonal influenza vaccination, the authors suggested, few new T cells are recruited.

TCRdb used MiXCR to reprocess the RT-PCR reads, holding one entry per CDR3 protein. This table has under 800,000 distinct CDR3 sequences, around 14% appearing once. CDR3 size: 18 residues. V shed 0 bases and J shed 1 base, with 16 bases lying between them. CDR1 is MRHNA, CDR2 SNTAGT, per germline. This clonotype has a handful of counts. Its specificity is unknown. Source: PBMCs from blood, taken roughly 2 weeks before vaccination. The receptor was derived from a man aged 45-60 years who received an inactivated influenza vaccine. V is TRBV6-4 and J is TRBJ1-5; maybe TRBD1 (6 bases). The CDR3 sequence: CASSDSFQQGASNQPQHF. The CDR3 bases are TGTGCCAGCAGTGACTCATTCCAACAGGGAGCGAGCAATCAGCCCCAGCATTTT.